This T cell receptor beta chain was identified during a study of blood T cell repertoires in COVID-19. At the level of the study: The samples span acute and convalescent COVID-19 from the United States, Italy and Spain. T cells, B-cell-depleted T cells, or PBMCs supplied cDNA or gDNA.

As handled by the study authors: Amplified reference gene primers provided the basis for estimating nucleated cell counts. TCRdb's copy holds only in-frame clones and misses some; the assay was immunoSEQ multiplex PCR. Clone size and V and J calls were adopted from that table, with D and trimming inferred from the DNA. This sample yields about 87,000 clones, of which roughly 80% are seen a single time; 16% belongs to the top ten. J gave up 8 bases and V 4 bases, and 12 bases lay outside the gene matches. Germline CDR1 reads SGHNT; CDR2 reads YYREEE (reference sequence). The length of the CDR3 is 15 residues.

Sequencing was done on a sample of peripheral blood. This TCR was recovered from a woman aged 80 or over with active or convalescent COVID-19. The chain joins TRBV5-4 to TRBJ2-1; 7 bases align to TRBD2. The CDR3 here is CASSVKAGPLDEQFF. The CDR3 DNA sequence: TGTGCCAGCAGCGTGAAAGCGGGACCACTGGATGAGCAGTTCTTC.